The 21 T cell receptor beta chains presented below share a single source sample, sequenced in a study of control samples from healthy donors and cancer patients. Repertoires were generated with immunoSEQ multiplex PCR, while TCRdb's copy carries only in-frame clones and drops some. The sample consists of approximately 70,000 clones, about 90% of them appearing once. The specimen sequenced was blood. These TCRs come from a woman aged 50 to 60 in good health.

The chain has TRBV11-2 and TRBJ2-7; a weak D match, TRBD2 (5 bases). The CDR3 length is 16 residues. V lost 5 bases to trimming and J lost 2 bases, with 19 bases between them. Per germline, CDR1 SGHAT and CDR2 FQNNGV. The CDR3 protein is CASSPQTRGSAYEQYF. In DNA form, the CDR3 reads TGTGCCAGCAGCCCACAGACTCGGGGATCGGCCTACGAGCAGTACTTC.

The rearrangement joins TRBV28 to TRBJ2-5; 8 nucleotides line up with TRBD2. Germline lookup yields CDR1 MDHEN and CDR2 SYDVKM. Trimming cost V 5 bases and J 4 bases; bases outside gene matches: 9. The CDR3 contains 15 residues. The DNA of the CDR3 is TGTGCCAGCAGTACTAGCGGAAGGGTTCGAGAGACCCAGTACTTC. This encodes CASSTSGRVRETQYF.

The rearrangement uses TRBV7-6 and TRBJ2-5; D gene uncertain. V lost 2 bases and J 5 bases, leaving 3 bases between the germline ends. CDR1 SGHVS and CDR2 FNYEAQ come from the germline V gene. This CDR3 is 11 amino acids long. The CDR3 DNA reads TGTGCCAGCAGCTTATGGGAGACCCAGTACTTC. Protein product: CASSLWETQYF. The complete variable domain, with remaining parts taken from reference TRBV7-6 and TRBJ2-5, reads GAGVSQSPRYKVTKRGQDVALRCDPISGHVSLYWYRQALGQGPEFLTYFNYEAQQDKSGLPNDRFSAERPEGSISTLTIQRTEQRDSAMYRCASSLWETQYFGPGTRLLVL.

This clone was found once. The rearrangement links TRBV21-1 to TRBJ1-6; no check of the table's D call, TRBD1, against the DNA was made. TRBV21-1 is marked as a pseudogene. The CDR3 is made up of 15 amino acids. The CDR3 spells CASSDELGRQSPLHF. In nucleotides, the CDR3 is TGTGCCAGCAGCGACGAGCTTGGCAGGCAATCACCCCTCCACTTT.

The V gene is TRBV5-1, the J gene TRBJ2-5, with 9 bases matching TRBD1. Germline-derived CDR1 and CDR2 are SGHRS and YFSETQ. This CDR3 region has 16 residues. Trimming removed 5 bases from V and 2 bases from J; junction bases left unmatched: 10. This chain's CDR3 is CASRYGTGRSQETQYF. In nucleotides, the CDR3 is TGCGCCAGCAGGTATGGGACAGGGCGGAGTCAAGAGACCCAGTACTTC.

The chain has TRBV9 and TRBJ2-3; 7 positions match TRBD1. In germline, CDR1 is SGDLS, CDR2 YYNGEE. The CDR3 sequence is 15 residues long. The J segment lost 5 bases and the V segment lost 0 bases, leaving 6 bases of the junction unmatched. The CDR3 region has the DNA TGTGCCAGCAGCGTAGTAGAGGGGGCCGGAGATACGCAGTATTTT. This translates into CASSVVEGAGDTQYF.

CDR3 protein: CATSESGLAGDTEQFF. The CDR3, as DNA: TGTGCCACCAGTGAAAGTGGACTAGCGGGAGATACTGAGCAGTTCTTC. The chain has TRBV24-1 and TRBJ2-1; 13 positions agree with TRBD2. This CDR3 has 16 amino acids. CDR1 and CDR2 (germline): KGHDR, SFDVKD. The junction had 8 bases not matched to a gene; V was cut back by 4 bases and J by 9 bases.

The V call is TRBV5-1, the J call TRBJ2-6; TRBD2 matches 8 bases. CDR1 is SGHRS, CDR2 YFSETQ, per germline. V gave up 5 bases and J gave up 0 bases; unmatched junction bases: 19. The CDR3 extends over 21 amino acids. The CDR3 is CASRTGTLTSGLSSGANVLTF. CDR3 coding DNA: TGCGCCAGCAGGACGGGAACGCTAACTAGCGGTCTTAGCTCTGGGGCCAACGTCCTGACTTTC.

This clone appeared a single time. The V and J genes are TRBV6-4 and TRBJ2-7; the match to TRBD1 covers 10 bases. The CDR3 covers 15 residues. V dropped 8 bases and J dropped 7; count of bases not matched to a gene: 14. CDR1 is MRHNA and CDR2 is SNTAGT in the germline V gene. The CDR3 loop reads CASQHPGQGLVEQYF. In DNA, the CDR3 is TGTGCCAGCCAGCACCCGGGACAGGGGTTAGTGGAGCAGTACTTC.

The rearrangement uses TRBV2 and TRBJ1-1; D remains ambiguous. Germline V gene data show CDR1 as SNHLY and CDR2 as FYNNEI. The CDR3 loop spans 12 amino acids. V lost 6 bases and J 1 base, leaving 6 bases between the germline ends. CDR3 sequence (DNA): TGTGCCAGCAGGATGGGGAACACTGAAGCTTTCTTT. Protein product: CASRMGNTEAFF.

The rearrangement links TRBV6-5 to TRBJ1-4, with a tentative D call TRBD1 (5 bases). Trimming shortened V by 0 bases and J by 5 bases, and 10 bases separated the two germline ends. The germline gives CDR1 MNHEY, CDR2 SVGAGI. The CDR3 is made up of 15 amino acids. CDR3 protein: CASSYSGGRNEKLFF. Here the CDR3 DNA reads TGTGCCAGCAGTTACTCGGGGGGACGAAATGAAAAACTGTTTTTT.

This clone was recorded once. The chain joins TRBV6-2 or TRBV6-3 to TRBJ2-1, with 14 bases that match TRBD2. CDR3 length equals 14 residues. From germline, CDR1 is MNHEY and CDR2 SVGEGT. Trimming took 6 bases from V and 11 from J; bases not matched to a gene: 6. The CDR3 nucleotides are TGTGCCAGCAGCCCCGGGACTAGCGGGAGAAAGCAGTTCTTC. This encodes CASSPGTSGRKQFF.

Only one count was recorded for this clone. Here the CDR3 reads CASSFYQPQHF. The CDR3 coding sequence is TGTGCCAGCAGCTTTTATCAGCCCCAGCATTTT. This rearrangement joins TRBV5-4 to TRBJ1-5; D remains unclear. The CDR3 has 11 amino acids. The V gene lost 2 bases and the J gene lost 5 bases, with 2 bases spanning the gap. Germline V CDR1 and CDR2: SGHNT, YYREEE (reference sequence). Filled out from reference TRBV5-4 and TRBJ1-5, the complete variable domain reads ETGVTQSPTHLIKTRGQQVTLRCSSQSGHNTVSWYQQALGQGPQFIFQYYREEENGRGNFPPRFSGLQFPNYSSELNVNALELDDSALYLCASSFYQPQHFGDGTRLSIL.

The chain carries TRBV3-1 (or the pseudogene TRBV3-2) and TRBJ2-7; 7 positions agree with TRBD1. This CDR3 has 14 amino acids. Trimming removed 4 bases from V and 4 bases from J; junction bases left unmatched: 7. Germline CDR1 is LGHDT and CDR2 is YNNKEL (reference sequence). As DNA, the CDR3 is TGTGCCAGCAGCCGGGACAGCATCACATACGAGCAGTACTTC. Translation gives CASSRDSITYEQYF.

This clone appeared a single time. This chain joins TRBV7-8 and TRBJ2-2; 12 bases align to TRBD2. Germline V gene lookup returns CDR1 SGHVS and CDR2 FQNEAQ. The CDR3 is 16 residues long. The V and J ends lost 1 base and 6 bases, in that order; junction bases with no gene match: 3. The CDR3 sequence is CASSLVASGRAGELFF. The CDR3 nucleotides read TGTGCCAGCAGCTTAGTGGCTAGCGGGAGGGCCGGGGAGCTGTTTTTT.

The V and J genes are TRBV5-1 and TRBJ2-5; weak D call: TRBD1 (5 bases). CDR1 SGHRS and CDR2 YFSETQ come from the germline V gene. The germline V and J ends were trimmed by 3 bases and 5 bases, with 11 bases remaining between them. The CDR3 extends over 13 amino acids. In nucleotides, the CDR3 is TGCGCCAGCAGCTCGGACATACCGGAGACCCAGTACTTC. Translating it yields CASSSDIPETQYF.

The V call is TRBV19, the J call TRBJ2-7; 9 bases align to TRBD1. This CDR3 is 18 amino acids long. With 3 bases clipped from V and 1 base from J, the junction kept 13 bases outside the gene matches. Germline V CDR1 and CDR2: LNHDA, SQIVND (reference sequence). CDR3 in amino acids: CASSIGQGTFYGSYEQYF. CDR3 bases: TGTGCCAGTAGTATCGGACAGGGGACTTTTTACGGGTCCTACGAGCAGTACTTC.

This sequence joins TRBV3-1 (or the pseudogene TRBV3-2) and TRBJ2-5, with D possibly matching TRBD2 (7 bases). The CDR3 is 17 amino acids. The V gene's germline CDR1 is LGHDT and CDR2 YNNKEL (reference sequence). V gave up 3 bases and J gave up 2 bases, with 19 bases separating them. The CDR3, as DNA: TGTGCCAGCAGCCAGGGAGGGGGGGGCTACGGGCAAGAGACCCAGTACTTC. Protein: CASSQGGGGYGQETQYF.

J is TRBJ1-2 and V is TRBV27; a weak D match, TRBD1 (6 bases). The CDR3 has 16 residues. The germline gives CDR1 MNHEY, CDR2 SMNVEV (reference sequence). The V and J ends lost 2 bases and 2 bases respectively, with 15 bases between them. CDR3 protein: CASSLRVGQGNYGYTF. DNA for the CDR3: TGTGCCAGCAGTTTAAGGGTCGGGCAGGGGAACTATGGCTACACCTTC.

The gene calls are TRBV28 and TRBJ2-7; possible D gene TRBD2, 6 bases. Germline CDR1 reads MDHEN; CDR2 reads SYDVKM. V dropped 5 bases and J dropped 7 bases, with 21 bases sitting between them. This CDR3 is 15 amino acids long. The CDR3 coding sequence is TGTGCCAGCAGTGACCTTCGGGAGACCCTAGAGGAGCAGTACTTC. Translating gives CASSDLRETLEEQYF.

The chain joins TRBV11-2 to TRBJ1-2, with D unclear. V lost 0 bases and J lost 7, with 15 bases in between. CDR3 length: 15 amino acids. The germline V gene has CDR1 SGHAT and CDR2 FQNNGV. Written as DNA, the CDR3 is TGTGCCAGCAGCTTAGATCCGGGCCTCCCGTCTGGCTACACCTTC. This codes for CASSLDPGLPSGYTF.